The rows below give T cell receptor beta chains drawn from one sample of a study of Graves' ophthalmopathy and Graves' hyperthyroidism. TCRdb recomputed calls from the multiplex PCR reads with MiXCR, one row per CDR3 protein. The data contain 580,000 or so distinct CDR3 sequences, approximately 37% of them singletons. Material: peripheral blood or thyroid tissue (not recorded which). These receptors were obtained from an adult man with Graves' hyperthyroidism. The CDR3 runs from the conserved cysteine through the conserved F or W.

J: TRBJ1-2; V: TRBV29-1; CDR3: CSSGQLGYGYTF
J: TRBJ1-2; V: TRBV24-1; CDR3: CATSDRGTAFGYTF
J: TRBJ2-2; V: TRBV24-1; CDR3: CATSDFGQTTGELFF
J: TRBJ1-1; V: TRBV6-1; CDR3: CASSIGGAGEAFF
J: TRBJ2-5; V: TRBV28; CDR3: CASSKGGSQETQYF
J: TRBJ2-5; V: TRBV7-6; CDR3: CASSLPGTGQETQYF
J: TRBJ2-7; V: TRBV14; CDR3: CASSHLNRGYSYEQYF
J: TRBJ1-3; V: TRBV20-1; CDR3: CSAYSMATTGNTIYF
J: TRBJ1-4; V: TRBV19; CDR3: CASNQGDEKLFF
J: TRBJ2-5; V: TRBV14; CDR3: CASSQTGPLGGTQYF
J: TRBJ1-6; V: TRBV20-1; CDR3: CSARVMMGSSSYNSPLHF
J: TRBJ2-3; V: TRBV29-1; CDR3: CSVVDWGTQYF
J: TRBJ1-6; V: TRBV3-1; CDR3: CASSQDWTRSPLHF
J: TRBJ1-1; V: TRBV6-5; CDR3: CASSASTGRNTEAFF
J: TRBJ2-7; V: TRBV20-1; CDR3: CSARSLSGSRPYEQYF
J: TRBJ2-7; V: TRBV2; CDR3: CASSEYKGRSYEQYF
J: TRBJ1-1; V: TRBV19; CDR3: CASSIISTRPEAFF
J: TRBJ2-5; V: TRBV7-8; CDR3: CASSPGVAGGGETQYF
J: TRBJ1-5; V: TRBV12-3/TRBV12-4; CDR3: CASSLVGGGQPQHF
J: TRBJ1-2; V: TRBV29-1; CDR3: CSVGEGGGYGYTF
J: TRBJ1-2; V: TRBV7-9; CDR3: CASSPVVGTGEGYTF
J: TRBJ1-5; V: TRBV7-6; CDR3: CASSLEVPTGRSNQPQHF
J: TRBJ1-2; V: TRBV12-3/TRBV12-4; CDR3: CASTPSGEDYGYTF
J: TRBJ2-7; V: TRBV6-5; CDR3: CASSATGTRSWEQYF
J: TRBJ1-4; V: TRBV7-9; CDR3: CASSPNSGSGNEKLFF
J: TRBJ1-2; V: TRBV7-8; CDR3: CASSVLSGATYGYTF
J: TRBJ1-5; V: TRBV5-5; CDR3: CASSLLGTPSSQPQHF
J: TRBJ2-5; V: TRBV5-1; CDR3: CASSGTGGMRETQYF
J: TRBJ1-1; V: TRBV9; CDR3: CASSADRANSEAFF
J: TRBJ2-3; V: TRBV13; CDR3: CASRGRGAMNTQYF
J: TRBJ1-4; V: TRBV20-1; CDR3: CSARVGGDEKLFF
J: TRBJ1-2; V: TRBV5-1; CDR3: CASSLGNYGYTF
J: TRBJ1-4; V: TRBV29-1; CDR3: CSVDEGAGEKLFF
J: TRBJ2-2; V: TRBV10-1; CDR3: CASSPDRTNTGELFF
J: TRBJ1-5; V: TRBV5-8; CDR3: CASSLRDLLNQPQHF
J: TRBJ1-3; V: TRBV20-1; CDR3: CSAGEQGGHGYTIYF
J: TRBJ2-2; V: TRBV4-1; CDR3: CASSQPGTRDGELFF
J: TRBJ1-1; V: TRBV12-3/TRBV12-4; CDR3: CASRRPGQGARGAEAFF
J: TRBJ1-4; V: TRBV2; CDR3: CASKTDRGTNEKLFF
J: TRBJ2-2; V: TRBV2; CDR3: CASRKGETGELFF
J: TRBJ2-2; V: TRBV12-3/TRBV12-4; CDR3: CASSSPGTGTGELFF
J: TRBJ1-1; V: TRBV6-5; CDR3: CASSTGGVEAFF
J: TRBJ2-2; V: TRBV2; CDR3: CASRPPGRNTGELFF
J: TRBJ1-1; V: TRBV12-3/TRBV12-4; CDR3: CASSLSGPRRVVAEAFF
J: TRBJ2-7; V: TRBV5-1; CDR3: CASSDRKSYEQYF
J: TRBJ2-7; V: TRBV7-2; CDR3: CASSLGVREGPSYEQYF
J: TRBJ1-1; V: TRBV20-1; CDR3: CSASGTRRNTEAFF
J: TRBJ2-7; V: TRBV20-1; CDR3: CSARDVNRRGINYEQYF
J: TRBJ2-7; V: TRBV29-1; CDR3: CSAQTSSYEQYF
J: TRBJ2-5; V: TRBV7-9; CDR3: CASSAGASETQYF
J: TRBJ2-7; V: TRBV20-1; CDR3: CSARKADEQYF
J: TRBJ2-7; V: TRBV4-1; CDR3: CASSQGGREVHEQYF
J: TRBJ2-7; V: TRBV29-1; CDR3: CSVRVGAYEQYF
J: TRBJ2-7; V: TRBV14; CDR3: CASSQALRGNSYEQYF
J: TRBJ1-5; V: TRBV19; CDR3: CASSAFSTATNQPQHF
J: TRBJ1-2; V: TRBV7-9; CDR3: CASSLRQGLGYTF
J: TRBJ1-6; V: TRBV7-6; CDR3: CASSPFAGTGGGYPNNSPLHF
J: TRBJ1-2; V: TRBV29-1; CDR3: CSVERVSYEQGMSGYTF
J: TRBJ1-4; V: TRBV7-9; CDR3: CASSLDLGGTVKLFF
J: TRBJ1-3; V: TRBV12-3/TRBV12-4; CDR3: CASSPFAGTGSSGNTVYF